The 2 T cell receptor beta chains presented below share a single source sample, sequenced in a study of T cells after yellow fever vaccination. TCRdb re-called the 5' RACE reads through MiXCR, storing one row per CDR3 protein. The data show about 320,000 distinct CDR3 sequences, with around 4.5% seen just once and 19% held by the top ten. This specimen consisted of PBMCs, obtained 15 days after the yellow fever booster vaccination. The receptor source for this set is a man between 18 and 29 years old who received the YFV17D yellow fever vaccine.

This clonotype was picked up many times. The chain has TRBV6-5 and TRBJ2-1; D is uncertain. CDR3 length: 13 amino acids. Germline assignment: CDR1 MNHEY and CDR2 SVGAGI. Trimming shortened V by 0 bases and J by 11 bases, and 11 bases separated the two germline ends. The CDR3 DNA sequence: TGTGCCAGCAGTTACTCCTCCACTATTAAGCAGTTCTTC. Its translation is CASSYSSTIKQFF.

This clonotype was seen at least ten times. The gene calls are TRBV12-3 or TRBV12-4 and TRBJ1-3; D is unclear. The CDR3 loop spans 14 amino acids. Trimming removed 10 bases from V and 0 bases from J, with 13 bases in between. CDR3 in amino acids: CATIPVLSGNTIYF. The CDR3 DNA follows: TGTGCCACCATACCCGTTCTCTCTGGAAACACCATATATTTT.